This T cell receptor (beta chain) was profiled in a study of cytomegalovirus exposure and HLA in healthy donors. Primers included in the PCR were 60 Vbeta and 13 Jbeta primers. Sequencing was performed with immunoSEQ multiplex PCR; in TCRdb, only in-frame clones are kept and a portion is missing. Of about 180,000 clones listed, 70% to 85% were seen once; the top ten hold over 1.1%. This CDR3 contains 14 residues. Looked up from germline, CDR1 is MNHNY and CDR2 is SVGAGI (reference sequence). This TCR derives from a man aged 18 to 35 in good health and CMV-seronegative. This chain connects TRBV6-6 to TRBJ2-5; no definite D call. The DNA end favors TRBJ2-7, so the J call may be wrong. Sequencing used PBMCs. The CDR3 spells CASRPAVSSYEQYF. In DNA, the CDR3 is TGTGCCAGCAGACCGGCGGTGAGCTCCTACGAGCAGTACTTC.